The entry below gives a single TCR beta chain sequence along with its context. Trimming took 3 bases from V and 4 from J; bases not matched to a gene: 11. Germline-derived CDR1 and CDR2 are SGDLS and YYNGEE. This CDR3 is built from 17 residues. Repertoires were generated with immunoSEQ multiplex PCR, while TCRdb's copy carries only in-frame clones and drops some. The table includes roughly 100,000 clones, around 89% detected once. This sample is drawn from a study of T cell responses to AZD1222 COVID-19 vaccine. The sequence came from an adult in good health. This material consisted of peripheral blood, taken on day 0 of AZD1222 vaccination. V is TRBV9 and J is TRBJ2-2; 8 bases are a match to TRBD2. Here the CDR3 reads CASSATGGGHPTGELFF. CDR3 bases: TGTGCCAGCAGCGCCACCGGGGGGGGACACCCCACCGGGGAGCTGTTTTTT.